This T cell receptor beta chain came from a study of cytomegalovirus exposure and HLA in healthy donors (TCRdb year 2017). About the study as a whole: According to an earlier analysis of several hundred of the donors, roughly 180 million T cells yielded 100 million or so unique TCR beta sequences and 276 Gb of sequence data. Around 330 gigabases of sequencing data and around 85 million unique TCR sequences made up an early release that covered 500 to 700 HLA-typed donors. Among the roughly 370 genotyped donors, 81% belonged to the genetic ancestry cluster associated with self-reported Caucasian donors. The study aimed to test whether cataloging public T cell receptors could reveal signatures of past pathogen exposure. The study used immunosequencing to profile the T cell repertoires of 670 or so subjects and linked those repertoires to cytomegalovirus serostatus. Besides the first cohort of 666 subjects, a separate validation cohort made up of over a hundred different subjects was used. High-throughput TCR immunosequencing, statistical association of individual TCRs with disease status, and machine learning were combined to predict cytomegalovirus infection status. A later analysis re-analyzed previously published TCR beta repertoires from about 600 donors and added high-resolution HLA genotyping to study TCR occurrence patterns. The later analysis used no new phenotypic data to find candidate immune exposures, relying instead on TCR beta sequences and their occurrence across donors. To decide whether each TCR beta V gene segment behaved as functional or pseudogenic, an earlier analysis of approximately 600 of the donors relied on high-throughput TCR beta sequencing. Donor age, sex, ethnicity and CMV serostatus were compiled together with the repertoire data. A later genetic analysis used genome-wide SNP genotypes for about 60% of the roughly 700 donors, treating that subset as a discovery cohort. Every repertoire in the discovery cohort had been generated on one and the same sequencing platform. HLA typing covered class I and class II loci at four-digit resolution. Typing coverage varied by locus: roughly 620-630 donors for A, B, C, DRB1 and DQB1; roughly 560 for DQA1; over 600 for DPA1; approximately 470 for DPB1. Four or five DR-DQ haplotypes were handled as single units for association and clustering because linkage in the cohort was strong. Across 300 to 400 genotyped donors of the cohort, an average of about 200,000 unique TCR beta nucleotide sequences per donor were sequenced, and around 19% of those sequences were non-productive.

Broader findings and caveats from the paper: Presence/absence analyses assumed roughly uniform sequencing depth across donors, an assumption that may not hold. Correlated functional status among segregating V segments might be attributable to linkage disequilibrium, but an unknown experimental factor could not be ruled out. Because the 87-base-pair reads could not distinguish some IMGT-functional V segments, including TRBV6-2 and TRBV6-3, those segments were excluded. The study listed 164 TCR beta chains as associated with cytomegalovirus. Only TCR beta chains were sequenced in this cohort, and the absence of alpha or paired-chain data limited detectable features. When HLA alleles, especially DR and DQ, strongly co-occurred, TCR associations were difficult to assign to individual alleles. Several of the top co-occurrence clusters appeared to be linked to parvovirus B19, influenza, CMV and Epstein-Barr virus, according to a later analysis. In a later genetic analysis, a missense DCLRE1C variant was associated with V-gene and J-gene trimming of TCR beta chains, and the association was replicated in an independent cohort. A later analysis associated about 17,000 TCR beta sequences with specific HLA alleles at a false discovery rate of 0.05. In vitro tests confirmed that a few of the cytomegalovirus-associated TCR beta chains recognize cytomegalovirus antigens. According to a later genetic analysis, donors in an Asian-associated ancestry cluster had fewer N-insertions in productive TCRs than the approximately 650-donor mean. The only immune exposure information available for the cohort was CMV serostatus. A group of highly shared sequence variants was considered likely to be a technical artifact of the sequencing pipeline. Because counts were too low, approximately 18 rarely observed V segments, including chromosome 9 orphons, were excluded from the earlier analysis of several hundred of the donors. The authors suggested that the approach could potentially be extended to other disease states and immunological phenotypes. According to a later analysis, most CMV-associated TCR beta chains appeared to be HLA-restricted, and the HLA associations seemed to be driven largely by CMV exposure. In a later analysis, TCR association rates were found to vary across HLA loci, with the most associated TCRs seen for DRB1 alleles and the fewest for HLA-C alleles. In a later analysis, HLA-associated TCR beta chains were found to be more clonally expanded and to have lower generation probabilities than equally common non-associated chains. A further reported finding was that TCR beta sequences accurately predicted the HLA-A and HLA-B alleles for most subjects in the first cohort. Across donors, most TCR sequences were observed very rarely, whereas some public TCRs were present in many individuals. In an earlier analysis of approximately 590 of the donors, most TCR beta V segments appeared in productive rearrangements about 87% or about 30% of the time, broadly matching IMGT annotations. The classifier was reported to diagnose cytomegalovirus status with high specificity and sensitivity in both the original and validation cohorts. Because some donors lacked HLA typing at each locus, the association tests relied only on the typed subset.

Library preparation used the immunoSEQ multiplex PCR assay. A mixture of 60 forward primers for TCR Vbeta segments and 13 reverse primers for TCR Jbeta segments was used in the multiplex PCR. The CDR3 region of rearranged TCR beta genes was amplified from genomic DNA with a multiplex PCR assay. Amplified TCR beta libraries were sequenced as 87-base-pair reads on the Illumina HiSeq System. Per the original workflow: Across the 600 to 700 repertoires, a later analysis counted around 80 million unique TCR beta chains, 8.5 million to 12 million of which were shared by at least two donors. To remove PCR and sequencing errors, raw reads were error-corrected and collapsed into unique sequences using a nearest-neighbor algorithm that merged closely related sequences. V, D and J gene segments were assigned by aligning CDR3 sequences to IMGT reference sequences. For a sequence to be retained, a match of at least six nucleotides was required to both a V gene segment and a J gene segment. Rearrangements were called productive when the CDR3 lacked stop codons and stayed in frame with V and J; all others were non-productive. Following IMGT convention, CDR3 was defined as the stretch from the second conserved V-encoded cysteine to the conserved J-encoded phenylalanine. The earlier analysis of about 590 of the donors excluded sequences that lacked an unambiguous match to a single V gene segment. An earlier analysis of several hundred of the donors called V segments functional above 56.7% productive rearrangements and segregating when the between-donor standard deviation exceeded 5%. A statistical classification framework was developed to diagnose cytomegalovirus status using the catalog of TCR beta chain sequences. V and J gene assignment, in a later analysis, came from comparing TCR nucleotide sequences with IMGT/GENE-DB human TR gene sequences. In a later analysis, CDR3 sequences and most-parsimonious VDJ recombination scenarios were assigned using the TCRdist pipeline. In a later analysis, each TCR beta chain was defined by its CDR3 amino acid sequence together with its V-gene family, and reads without a unique V-gene family were excluded. A later analysis removed several hundred highly shared, low-generation-probability nucleotide sequences to deal with suspected cross-contamination and a sequencing artifact. In a later analysis, a clonal expansion index for each public chain was calculated from normalized within-repertoire ranks of inferred template counts. In a later analysis, generation probabilities were computed using a VDJ recombination model fitted to out-of-frame rearrangements, and the results were checked against IGoR. Hypergeometric tests were used in a later analysis to score TCR-TCR, TCR-HLA and TCR-CMV co-occurrence, with a repertoire-size bias correction applied to the TCR pairs. To estimate false discovery rates, a later analysis permuted the HLA or CMV assignments 20 times. A later analysis grouped co-occurring TCRs with DBSCAN, adding TCRdist sequence similarity when clustering within HLA-allele-positive subsets. For co-occurrence clustering, repertoires with fewer than 30,000 or more than 120,000 public chains were excluded, along with five repertoires with anomalous nucleotide sharing. This is the immuneACCESS table as TCRdb keeps it, with only in-frame sequences that have V and J called. A part of the clones is gone; compared with another copy, unresolved V genes explain less than half, and the rest is unexplained. D and trimming come from the DNA, and the V and J calls and clone size come from that table. Present in this sample are nearly 100,000 clones, 60% to 80% of which were seen just once. Around 20% of the sample is taken by the ten largest.

With respect to this clone: Its specific antigen is unknown. Per-base quality was not reported, and no clone a single base away is much larger than it.

Reading the germline V gene gives CDR1 SGHAT and CDR2 FQNNGV. The CDR3 covers 16 residues, taking in both the cysteine and the phenylalanine. Kept here is only the CDR3 DNA, which spans 48 bases and is read in frame from base 1. V lost 0 bases and J lost 7 bases, and the count of bases not matched to a germline gene is 9. The cohort was made up of hundreds of healthy bone marrow donors. At the time of sampling, all cohort members were nominally healthy, though unrecorded immune exposures were likely present. The donor was CMV seropositive and belonged to the group of 250 to 300 seropositive cohort members. A peripheral blood sample was provided by each donor, and peripheral blood mononuclear cells were used for TCR beta sequencing. The Qiagen DNeasy Blood Extraction Kit was used to extract genomic DNA from the blood cell samples.

This TCR was sampled from a woman in her sixties or seventies in good health and CMV-seropositive. This chain joins TRBV11-2 to TRBJ2-5; a stretch of 9 junction bases matches TRBD2. Sequencing was performed on PBMCs. In nucleotides, the sequence is TGTGCCAGCAGCTTAGATAGTAGCGGGAGTCGTGGGACCCAGTACTTC. It translates to CASSLDSSGSRGTQYF.